Given below is one TCR beta chain in context. There are 14 residues in the CDR3. Germline CDR1 reads LGHDT; CDR2 reads YNNKEL (reference sequence). This entry comes from a study of monozygotic twins with inflammatory bowel disease. For each CDR3 protein, TCRdb gives one entry from its re-call of the 5' RACE reads, without DNA. This sample's table has approximately 120,000 distinct CDR3 sequences. The rearrangement joins TRBV3-1 to TRBJ2-7; TCRdb reports TRBD1, a call that lacks DNA to check it against. The sequence came from a human donor with ulcerative colitis or Crohn's disease, or a healthy co-twin of an affected twin (not recorded which). Sequences were obtained from blood. CDR3 region: CASSQEWRRDEQYF.